One and the same sample provided the 5 T cell receptor beta chains below, sequenced in a study of shared clonotypes between healthy human individuals. The table came from immunoSEQ multiplex PCR; TCRdb's copy has only in-frame clones and leaves some out. The sample includes fewer than 600,000 clones, around 77% of them seen just once. Sequencing input: PBMCs. These receptor sequences come from a woman between 40 and 50 years old in good health. Some clones in this sample may be carry-over from other donors' samples.

With respect to this clone: A read error likely explains this, since a far larger clone differs by one base. The same CDR3 is also encoded by other DNA sequences in this sample. The V gene is TRBV4-3, the J gene TRBJ2-6, with D possibly matching TRBD2 (6 bases). V was pared by 0 bases and J by 1 base, with 10 bases between. This CDR3 region has 17 residues. Germline V gene lookup returns CDR1 LGHNA and CDR2 YSLEER. CDR3 protein: CASSQDPGTSGANVLTF. The CDR3 DNA is TGCGCCAGCAGCCAAGATCCGGGGACTTCTGGGGCCAACGTCCTGACTTTC.

Worth noting for this clone: The junction shows a germline mismatch at one end, possibly a read error. The V gene is TRBV4-1, the J gene TRBJ2-7, with D perhaps matching TRBD2 (6 bases). Per germline, CDR1 MGHRA and CDR2 YSYEKL. The CDR3 runs 14 residues. The CDR3 is CASSQGRAPYGQYF. Here the CDR3 DNA reads TGCGCCAGCAGCCAAGGGAGGGCTCCCTACGGGCAGTACTTC.

In this sample, this clone turned up once. The chain uses TRBV6-1 and TRBJ1-5; possibly TRBD1 for D (6 bases). The CDR3 covers 13 residues. Germline CDR1 is MNHNS and CDR2 is SASEGT. The V gene lost 2 bases and the J gene lost 7 bases, with 9 bases spanning the gap. CDR3 residues: CASSETGGQPQHF. The CDR3 DNA reads TGTGCCAGCAGTGAAACGGGGGGCCAGCCCCAGCATTTT.

CDR3 loop: CASSPPTGQSYEQYF. CDR3 DNA: TGTGCCAGCAGTCCCCCGACAGGGCAGAGCTACGAGCAGTACTTC. The chain has TRBV28 and TRBJ2-7; 7 bases are a match to TRBD1. The germline CDR1 and CDR2 sequences are MDHEN and SYDVKM. The V segment lost 5 bases and the J segment 3 bases; nucleotides outside the gene matches: 10. The CDR3 has 15 residues.

The V and J genes are TRBV18 and TRBJ2-3, with D perhaps TRBD2 (5 bases). CDR3 length: 14 residues. Germline V gene lookup returns CDR1 KGHSH and CDR2 LQKENI. V gave up 3 bases and J gave up 4 bases, with 11 bases separating them. In nucleotides, the CDR3 is TGTGCCAGCTCACCGGTAGCGAGCGCAGATACGCAGTATTTT. Protein product: CASSPVASADTQYF. Based on the CDR3 plus reference TRBV18 and TRBJ2-3, the full variable domain is NAGVMQNPRHLVRRRGQEARLRCSPMKGHSHVYWYRQLPEEGLKFMVYLQKENIIDESGMPKERFSAEFPKEGPSILRIQQVVRGDSAAYFCASSPVASADTQYFGPGTRLTVL.